The entry below describes one T cell receptor beta chain. In the library, individual cDNA molecules carried attached unique molecular identifiers. TCRdb recomputed calls from the 5' RACE reads with MiXCR, one row per CDR3 protein. The sample records approximately 99,000 distinct CDR3 sequences, about 12% being singletons. The record originates from a study of early T cells in non-severe SARS-CoV-2 infection. Trimming took off 4 bases at V and 7 bases at J, with 11 bases between the two ends. The CDR3 sequence is 13 residues long. Germline V gene sequence: CDR1 SGHDN, CDR2 FVKESK. This TCR was recovered from an adult who was a healthcare worker with PCR-confirmed SARS-CoV-2 infection or an uninfected control (not recorded which). What was sequenced was whole blood. V and J are TRBV14 and TRBJ2-4, with D tentatively TRBD2 (5 bases). DNA of the CDR3: TGTGCCAGCAGCCTCCACCCGGGGAACATTCAGTACTTC. Amino acids: CASSLHPGNIQYF.